Sequencing of this TCR beta chain was carried out in a study of a mutant IDH1 vaccine in newly diagnosed glioma. Overall study context: Those enrolled had earlier been treated with radiotherapy, temozolomide, or both, mostly both. Study conclusions and caveats: There seemed to be no relation between pseudoprogression and changes in top peripheral T cell clonotypes. Patients showed vaccine-induced immune responses at a rate of roughly 93%.

CDR1 and CDR2 from the germline V gene are MGHRA and YSYEKL. The CDR3 has 14 amino acids. V lost 4 bases to trimming and J lost 2 bases; unmatched junction nucleotides: 4. Regarding this clone: Its specificity is unknown.

The sample's time point: baseline, week 1 (first vaccination visit). Treatment: pre-vaccination baseline after standard-of-care therapy. In every donor, the tumor was a new WHO grade 3 or 4 IDH1-mutant, ATRX-lost astrocytoma. The data were produced by immunoSEQ multiplex PCR, yet TCRdb's version contains in-frame clones alone and is incomplete. The sample consists of some 68,000 clones, less than 85% of them appearing once. The input for sequencing was PBMCs, taken from a glioma patient treated with radiotherapy, temozolomide or both. This receptor was obtained from a man aged 50 or older with glioma. The chain has TRBV4-1 and TRBJ2-5; 7 nucleotides line up with TRBD1. The CDR3 loop is CASSLPGQQETQYF. In DNA form, the CDR3 reads TGCGCCAGCAGCCTTCCGGGACAGCAAGAGACCCAGTACTTC.